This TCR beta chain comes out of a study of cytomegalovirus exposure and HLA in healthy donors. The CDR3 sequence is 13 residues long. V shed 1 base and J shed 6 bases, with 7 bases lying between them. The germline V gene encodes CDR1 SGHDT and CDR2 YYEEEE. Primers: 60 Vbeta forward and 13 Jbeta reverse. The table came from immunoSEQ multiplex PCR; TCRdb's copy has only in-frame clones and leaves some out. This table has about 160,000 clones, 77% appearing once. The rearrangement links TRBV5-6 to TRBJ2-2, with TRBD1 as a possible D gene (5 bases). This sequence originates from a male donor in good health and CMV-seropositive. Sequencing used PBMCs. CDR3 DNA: TGTGCCAGCAGCTTGTTAGGGGCCGGGGAGCTGTTTTTT. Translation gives CASSLLGAGELFF.